This TCR beta chain was documented in a study of cytomegalovirus exposure and HLA in healthy donors. Assay used: immunoSEQ multiplex PCR; TCRdb lists only in-frame clones, some missing. Of roughly 60,000 clones detected, 95% to 96% appear once; the ten largest clones hold approximately 0.95%. As regards this clone: Its antigen is as yet unknown.

The study's findings and limits: Many donors carried some public TCRs, although rarity characterized most TCR sequences. In the roughly 130 validation repertoires, a later analysis found that first-cohort TCR clusters tended to co-occur. Through in vitro validation, three CMV-associated chains were shown to be specific for CMV antigens.

The TCR comes from a man in his late teens or twenties in good health and CMV-seronegative. Sequencing was done on a sample of PBMCs.

CDR3 region: CASSISGTESYEQYF. The CDR3 coding sequence is TGTGCCAGCAGCATTTCCGGGACAGAGAGCTACGAGCAGTACTTC. The gene calls are TRBV7-2 and TRBJ2-7, with 7 bases aligning to TRBD1. The length of the CDR3 is 15 residues. Germline CDR1 SGHTA, CDR2 FQGNSA. The V and J ends lost 5 bases and 3 bases, in that order; junction bases with no gene match: 10.